This T cell receptor beta chain derives from a study of long-term antiretroviral therapy in people with HIV. Study-level background: When the earliest samples were collected, ART was typically delayed until CD4 counts fell. Whole-study results and caveats: Missing from the dataset were any data on ART adherence, viral resistance or therapy changes.

Sequencing relied on immunoSEQ assay v3.0, run at survey level. Per sample, sequencing targeted roughly 35,000-50,000 T-cell genomes. Assay used: immunoSEQ multiplex PCR; TCRdb lists only in-frame clones, some missing. The data contain tens of thousands of clones, roughly 82% of them seen just once; the ten biggest clones take up roughly 6.1%. In each sample, roughly 1-11 million cryopreserved PBMC were present before DNA extraction. With 6 bases clipped from V and 4 bases from J, the junction kept 4 bases outside the gene matches. The CDR3 extends over 16 amino acids. Germline V lookup: CDR1 SEHNR, CDR2 FQNEAQ (reference sequence). With respect to this clone: Its antigen remains unknown.

V is TRBV7-9 and J is TRBJ2-3; 16 bases match TRBD2. This specimen was unsorted PBMCs, taken 0.6 years after starting antiretroviral therapy. The sequence was collected from a man aged 18 to 30 with HIV. The CDR3 is CASRNGTSGRADTQYF. The CDR3, as DNA: TGTGCCAGCAGAAACGGGACTAGCGGGAGGGCAGATACGCAGTATTTT.